This T cell receptor beta chain was sequenced for a study of blood T cell repertoires in COVID-19. Repertoires were generated with immunoSEQ multiplex PCR, while TCRdb's copy carries only in-frame clones and drops some. Here the sample spans roughly 260,000 clones, approximately 91% being singletons. The CDR3 has 14 residues. Germline values: CDR1 LNHDA, CDR2 SQIVND (reference sequence). Trimming took 0 bases from V and 6 from J; bases not matched to a gene: 2. This receptor was taken from a person aged 18-30 years with COVID-19, enrolled during active disease. The chain is built from TRBV19 and TRBJ2-3, with 8 positions matching TRBD2. Sequencing input: peripheral blood. The CDR3 protein is CASSIDGRGDTQYF. In DNA form, the CDR3 reads TGTGCCAGTAGTATAGACGGGAGGGGGGATACGCAGTATTTT.